This record concerns one TCR beta chain sequence. Its antigen is currently unknown. In germline, CDR1 is KGHSH, CDR2 LQKENI. V dropped 4 bases and J dropped 0; count of bases not matched to a gene: 15. CDR3 length equals 19 residues. Treatment of the sample: 19 received Ad26.COV2.S at low or high dose, single or two shots; a few received placebo; per-sample allocation not given. All samples were drawn on day 63, counting from the first vaccine or placebo injection. Built on an Ad26 vector, the vaccine expressed Wuhan-strain SARS-CoV-2 spike. This table comes from immunoSEQ multiplex PCR, and its TCRdb copy is limited to in-frame clones, with some not included. The table records under 500,000 clones, about 90% of them present only once. This record belongs to a study of Ad26.COV2.S vaccination and SARS-CoV-2 variants. Overall study context: Ad26.COV2.S was injected intramuscularly once or twice, 56 days apart. The study's findings and limits: Vaccinated and placebo-treated recipients had similar non-spike TCR breadth.

The sequence came from a person between 18 and 60 years old who received the Ad26.COV2.S COVID-19 vaccine or a placebo. The gene calls are TRBV18 and TRBJ2-3, with 8 bases lining up with TRBD2. The sequencing used peripheral blood, collected in a trial of Ad26.COV2.S vaccine versus placebo. The CDR3 bases are TGTGCCAGCTCACTTAGCGGGGAAATACCTGAGACTAGCACAGATACGCAGTATTTT. Residues: CASSLSGEIPETSTDTQYF.